This T cell receptor (beta chain) was identified during a study of tumor-infiltrating lymphocytes in primary liver carcinoma. Study-wide points: Tumor-adjacent and tumor-blood pairs showed less overlap than tumor region pairs.

CDR3 length: 17 amino acids. From germline, CDR1 is SGHNT and CDR2 YYREEE (reference sequence). Trimming removed 6 bases at V and 0 bases at J, with 20 bases between. From roughly 20-30 mg of unsorted bulk tissue, DNA and RNA were co-extracted together. Patients in the cohort were treatment-naive and living with chronic HBV infection. About this clonotype itself: The target antigen is unknown.

TCR beta cDNA was prepared out of roughly 500 ng total RNA by means of a constant-region primer. Sequencing libraries for TCR beta derived from three nested multiplex PCR rounds that used slightly modified ARM-PCR. Running ten to eleven cycles apiece, the first two PCR rounds relied on TRBV1-TRBV30 forward primers together with a C-beta reverse primer. MiXCR was run by TCRdb on the multiplex PCR reads, yielding one entry per CDR3 protein. The top ten clones hold approximately 30% of a sample with 80,000 to 100,000 distinct CDR3 sequences, approximately 68% of them seen once. The sequence derives from a man aged 40-55 years with primary liver carcinoma and hepatitis B virus infection. V usage is TRBV5-4 and J usage is TRBJ2-3; D gene uncertain. Material: tumor-adjacent normal liver tissue. CDR3 amino acids: CASINRASGTSTDTQYF. The CDR3 nucleotides are TGTGCCAGCATTAACAGAGCCTCCGGAACTAGCACAGATACGCAGTATTTT.